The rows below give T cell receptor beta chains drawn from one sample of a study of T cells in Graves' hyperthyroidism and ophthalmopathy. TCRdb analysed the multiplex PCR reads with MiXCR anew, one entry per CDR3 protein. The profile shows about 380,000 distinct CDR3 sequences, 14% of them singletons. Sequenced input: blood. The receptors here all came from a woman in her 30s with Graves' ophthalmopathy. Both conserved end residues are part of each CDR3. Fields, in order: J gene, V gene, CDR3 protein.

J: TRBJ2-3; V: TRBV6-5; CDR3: CASSYSASGYTDTQYF
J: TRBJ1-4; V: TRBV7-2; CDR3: CASSFYSGGEKLFF
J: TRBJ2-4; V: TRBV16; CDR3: CASSQFLKTSGDSKNIQYF
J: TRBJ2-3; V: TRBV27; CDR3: CAVRRGLGDTQYF
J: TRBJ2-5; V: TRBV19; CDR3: CASSPLAGVETQYF
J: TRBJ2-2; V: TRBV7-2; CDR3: CASSLEGDRVTGELFF
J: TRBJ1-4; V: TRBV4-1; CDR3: CASSVRDMLPGEKLFF
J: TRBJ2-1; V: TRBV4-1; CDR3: CASSHLGLAGGKDYNEQFF
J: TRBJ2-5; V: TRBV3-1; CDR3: CASSQPGQGETQYF
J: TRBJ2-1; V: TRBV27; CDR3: CASSLRAGAHEQFF
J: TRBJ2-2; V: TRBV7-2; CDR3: CAGEGQNTGELFF
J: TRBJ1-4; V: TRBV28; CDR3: CASSPREKLFF
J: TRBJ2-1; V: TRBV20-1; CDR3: CSARVRVRYNEQFF
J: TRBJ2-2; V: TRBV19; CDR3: CASSRRAGGYSNTGELFF
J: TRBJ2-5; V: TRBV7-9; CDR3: CASSFGQGAWETQYF
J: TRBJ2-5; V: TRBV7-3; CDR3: CASSLDRVETQYF
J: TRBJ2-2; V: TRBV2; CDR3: CASNTAGGDTGELFF
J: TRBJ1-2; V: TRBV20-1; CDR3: CSAIREARAYYGYTF
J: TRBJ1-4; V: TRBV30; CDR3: CAWSVADATNEKLFF
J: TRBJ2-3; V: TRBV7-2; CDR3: CASSLARGSTDTQYF
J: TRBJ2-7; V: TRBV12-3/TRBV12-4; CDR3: CASTTGVRDEQYF
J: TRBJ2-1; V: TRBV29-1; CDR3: CSGRQSSYNEQFF
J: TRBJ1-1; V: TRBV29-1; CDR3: CSTRQNQYTEAFF
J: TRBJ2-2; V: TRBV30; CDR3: CAWIGVSNTGELFF
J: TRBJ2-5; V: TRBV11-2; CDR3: CASSLGGTTGRETQYF
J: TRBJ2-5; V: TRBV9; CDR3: CASSYEGYQETQYF
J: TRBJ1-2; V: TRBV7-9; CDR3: CASSPRLVEGYTF
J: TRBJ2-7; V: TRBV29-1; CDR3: CRTDPRCGEQYF
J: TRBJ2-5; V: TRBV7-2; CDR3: CASSLGGTDQETQYF
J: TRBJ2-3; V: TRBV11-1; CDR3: CASSRHGRLDTQYF
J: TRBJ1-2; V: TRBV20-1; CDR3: CSARDRDRLYGYTF
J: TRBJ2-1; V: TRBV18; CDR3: CASSPSGTKRGAGNEQLF
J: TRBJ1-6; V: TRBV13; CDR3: CASSHQMRNSPLHF
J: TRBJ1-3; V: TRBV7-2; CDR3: CASSSDARSGTIYF
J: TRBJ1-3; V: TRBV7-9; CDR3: CASSLDRDTIYF
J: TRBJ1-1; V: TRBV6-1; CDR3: CASRSSGKNTEAFF
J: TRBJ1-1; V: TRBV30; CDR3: CAWRGGSDTEAFF
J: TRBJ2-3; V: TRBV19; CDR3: CASSRGAGRSTDTQYF
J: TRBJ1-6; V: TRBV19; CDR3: CASSISDSPLHF
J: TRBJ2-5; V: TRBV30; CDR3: CAWSRGETQYF
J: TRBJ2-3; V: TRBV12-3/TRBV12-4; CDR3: CASRRSRGTRTDTQYF
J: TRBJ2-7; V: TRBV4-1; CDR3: CASSQTGGYEQYF
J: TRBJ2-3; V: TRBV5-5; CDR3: CASSRGGPDTQYF
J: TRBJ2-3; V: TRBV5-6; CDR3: CASSRRRGGTDTQYF
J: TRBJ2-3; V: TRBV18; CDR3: CASSPLNRNTGTQYF
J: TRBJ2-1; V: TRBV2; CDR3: CASSERRGAYNEQFF
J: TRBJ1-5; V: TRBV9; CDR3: CASSRGDSQPQHF
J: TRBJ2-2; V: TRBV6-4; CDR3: CASKGSANTGELFF
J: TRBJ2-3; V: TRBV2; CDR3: CASSEFRDLDTQYF
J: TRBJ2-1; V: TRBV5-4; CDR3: CASSKVRDHNEQFF
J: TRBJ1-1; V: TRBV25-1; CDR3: CASSERESEAFF
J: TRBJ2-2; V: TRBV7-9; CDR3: CASSLPYWGTNTGELFF
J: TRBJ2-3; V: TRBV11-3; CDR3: CASSSRTSGRDTDTQYF